The 16 T cell receptor beta chains listed next were all sequenced from one sample in a study of PD-L1 blockade in urothelial cancer. The time point denotes: pretreatment peripheral blood. Sequencing used immunoSEQ multiplex PCR; TCRdb keeps in-frame clones, though not all of them. This sample has about 87,000 clones, with 80% to 85% found just once. The starting material was PBMCs, obtained around atezolizumab (anti-PD-L1) treatment. The source is a man aged 60 to 75 with urothelial cancer.

The CDR3 DNA is TGCGCCAGCAGCTACGATTTGGGAGGGAACTACGAGCAGTACTTC. Amino acid sequence: CASSYDLGGNYEQYF. The rearrangement uses TRBV5-1 and TRBJ2-7, with 7 nucleotides matching TRBD2. V gave up 3 bases and J gave up 3 bases; unmatched junction bases: 9. Germline loops: CDR1 SGHRS, CDR2 YFSETQ. This CDR3 spans 15 amino acids.

The chain carries TRBV9 and TRBJ1-2; D call uncertain. This CDR3 is 19 amino acids long. V was clipped by 0 bases and J by 7 bases, with 28 bases between them. CDR1 SGDLS and CDR2 YYNGEE come from the germline V gene. CDR3 amino acids: CASSVATLRGGLGDRGYTF. The CDR3 DNA is TGTGCCAGCAGCGTAGCCACCTTGCGGGGTGGGTTGGGCGATCGTGGCTACACCTTC.

The rearrangement links TRBV19 to TRBJ1-2; no definite D call. Deletions cut 6 bases from V and 1 base from J, with 9 bases between. Germline CDR1 and CDR2: LNHDA and SQIVND (reference sequence). This CDR3 contains 13 residues. The CDR3 nucleotides are TGTGCCAGTAGAAAAACCAGTAACTATGGCTACACCTTC. This encodes CASRKTSNYGYTF.

The CDR3 loop reads CASSYNRDSNQPQHF. In DNA, the CDR3 is TGTGCCAGCAGTTACAACAGAGATAGCAATCAGCCCCAGCATTTT. This chain uses TRBV6-9 with TRBJ1-5; no reliable D call. Germline V gene data show CDR1 as MNHGY and CDR2 as SVAAGI. The V end lost 3 bases, the J end lost 0 bases, and 9 bases lay between the germline ends. The CDR3 contains 15 residues.

This clone has just one count. The genes are TRBV30 and TRBJ1-4, with unresolved D. The CDR3 runs 13 residues. The germline V gene encodes CDR1 GTSNPN and CDR2 SVGIG (reference sequence). The V gene lost 0 bases and the J gene lost 7 bases, with 9 bases spanning the gap. CDR3 bases: TGTGCCTGGAGTGTTGGCCTCACTGAAAAACTGTTTTTT. Its translation is CAWSVGLTEKLFF.

DNA for the CDR3: TGTGCCAGCAGCCCCCACCGCGGGGACACAGATACGCAGTATTTT. Residues: CASSPHRGDTDTQYF. This chain links TRBV4-2 with TRBJ2-3, with a tentative D call TRBD2 (6 bases). CDR1 and CDR2 from the germline V gene are LGHNA and YNFKEQ. The V end was cut by 4 bases, the J end by 2 bases, with 13 bases between. The CDR3 is 15 amino acids.

V gene TRBV6-1 combines with J gene TRBJ1-2, with a tentative D call TRBD1 (5 bases). Germline V gene data show CDR1 as MNHNS and CDR2 as SASEGT. The CDR3 sequence is 13 residues long. Trimming removed 4 bases from V and 5 bases from J, with 11 bases in between. CDR3 loop: CASSGQPRYGYTF. For the CDR3, the DNA is TGTGCCAGCAGTGGACAGCCTCGATATGGCTACACCTTC.

The CDR3 DNA reads TGTGCTAGTGGTTTGGCCGGGACAGGGGGCGGCAATCAGCCCCAGCATTTT. Its translation is CASGLAGTGGGNQPQHF. The V gene is TRBV12-5, the J gene TRBJ1-5; 12 nucleotides line up with TRBD1. Germline loops: CDR1 LGHNT, CDR2 FRNRAP. The length of the CDR3 is 17 residues. Germline trimming cut 1 base from V and 2 bases from J; bases unmatched to any gene: 3.

The chain employs TRBV4-3 and TRBJ2-3, with D perhaps TRBD1 (5 bases). The CDR3 is 16 amino acids. Germline V CDR1 and CDR2: LGHNA, YSLEER. With 0 bases removed from V and 0 bases from J, the gap between germline ends came to 10 bases. This CDR3 reads CASSQDGALSTDTQYF. The CDR3 DNA follows: TGCGCCAGCAGCCAAGATGGGGCTCTTAGCACAGATACGCAGTATTTT.

This clone was detected once. The chain is built from TRBV7-2 and TRBJ2-1; 8 bases match TRBD2. Trimming at V came to 1 base and at J to 4 bases, leaving 6 bases not matched to a gene. Germline-derived CDR1 and CDR2 are SGHTA and FQGNSA. This CDR3 comprises 16 residues. The CDR3 coding sequence is TGTGCCAGCAGCTTAGAGACGGGAGGGCCTTACAATGAGCAGTTCTTC. This sequence encodes CASSLETGGPYNEQFF.

The V call is TRBV4-3, the J call TRBJ2-3, with TRBD2 matching 9 bases. The V gene end was trimmed by 4 bases and the J gene end by 9 bases; junction bases not matched to a gene: 14. There are 16 residues in the CDR3. Germline V gene sequence: CDR1 LGHNA, CDR2 YSLEER. The CDR3 region is CASSPLRASGAATQYF. The CDR3 region has the DNA TGCGCCAGCAGCCCCTTGAGAGCTAGCGGGGCGGCCACGCAGTATTTT.

V and J are TRBV6-5 and TRBJ1-1, with 8 bases lining up with TRBD1. Germline assignment: CDR1 MNHEY and CDR2 SVGAGI. V lost 6 bases and J lost 4; bases outside the gene matches: 4. This CDR3 has 13 residues. The CDR3 sequence is CASRAGGSTEAFF. DNA for the CDR3: TGTGCCAGCAGGGCAGGGGGCTCCACTGAAGCTTTCTTT.

This chain uses TRBV25-1 with TRBJ2-3; 7 nucleotides line up with TRBD2. This CDR3 is built from 15 residues. Germline CDR1 reads MGHDK; CDR2 reads SYGVNS. The junction had 10 bases not matched to a gene; V was cut back by 7 bases and J by 3 bases. The CDR3 sequence: CASTPFGGGTDTQYF. CDR3 bases: TGTGCCAGCACCCCTTTTGGGGGGGGTACAGATACGCAGTATTTT.

The genes are TRBV5-4 and TRBJ2-1; 8 bases match TRBD2. Trimming at V came to 2 bases and at J to 8 bases, leaving 9 bases not matched to a gene. The CDR3 contains 15 residues. Germline assignment: CDR1 SGHNT and CDR2 YYREEE (reference sequence). CDR3: CASSFPREGRDEQFF. CDR3 nucleotide sequence: TGTGCCAGCAGCTTTCCTCGGGAGGGCCGGGATGAGCAGTTCTTC.

This clone was detected only a few times. The rearrangement links TRBV2 to TRBJ1-4; 8 bases match TRBD1. This CDR3 region has 18 residues. Trimming took 6 bases from V and 10 from J; bases not matched to a gene: 22. CDR1 is SNHLY and CDR2 is FYNNEI in the germline V gene. CDR3 DNA: TGTGCCAGCAGCGACCATCCATGGGCCACGGACAGGGAGGCAAAACTGTTTTTT. It encodes CASSDHPWATDREAKLFF.

The rearrangement links TRBV7-3 to TRBJ2-1; D remains unclear. The germline gives CDR1 SGHTA, CDR2 FQGTGA. V was cut by 2 bases and J by 5 bases, with 7 bases left in between. The CDR3 is made up of 13 amino acids. The CDR3 coding sequence is TGTGCCAGCAGCTTAGGGCAGGACAATGAGCAGTTCTTC. It yields the protein CASSLGQDNEQFF.